The TCR beta chain under discussion was sequenced for a study of blood T cells in healthy people across ages. Broader study findings: Aged donors had fewer naive CD4+ cells and lower diversity than long-lived donors. Diversity estimates from one million T cells were considered underestimates.

This clonotype was seen a handful of times. Its cognate antigen is unknown. Primed by a sample-barcoded 5' primer and a J-beta primer mix, a second PCR proceeded for roughly 6 to 12 cycles. TCRdb reprocessed the 5' RACE reads with MiXCR, giving one entry per CDR3 protein. The repertoire holds some 920,000 distinct CDR3 sequences, with around 54% as singletons. The germline gives CDR1 MNHEY, CDR2 SVGAGI. After removal of 4 bases from V and 4 bases from J, the junction contained 1 base not matched to a gene. The CDR3 totals 14 residues. Samples had at least 6.5 million PBMCs isolated from them. This clonotype originated in a woman aged 55 to 70 in good health. Sequencing was carried out using blood. V usage is TRBV6-5 and J usage is TRBJ1-6; 7 nucleotides agree with TRBD1. The CDR3 spells CASSWGQYNSPLHF. DNA of the CDR3: TGTGCCAGCAGTTGGGGACAGTATAATTCACCCCTCCACTTT.